A single sample gave rise to the 25 T cell receptor beta chains below, sequenced in a study of breast tumors, draining lymph nodes, adjacent tissues. Samples came from axillary lymph nodes draining the breast cancer. One entry per CDR3 protein results from TCRdb running MiXCR on the multiplex PCR reads. The table lists 150,000 to 200,000 distinct CDR3 sequences, approximately 30% of them singletons, with 4.3% in the top ten. The specimen was axillary lymph node tissue. The source of these receptors is a female donor with breast cancer. Some clones in this sample may be carry-over from other donors' samples.

For this clonotype: One end of the junction does not line up with germline, which may come from a read error. The chain recombines TRBV19 with TRBJ1-4, with D uncertain. Germline V CDR1 and CDR2: LNHDA, SQIVND (reference sequence). The CDR3 consists of 12 residues. The CDR3 loop is CASSWALGRSSF. Here the CDR3 DNA reads TGTGCCAGTAGTTGGGCCCTAGGACGGTCAAGTTTT.

This clonotype was recorded many times. The chain is built from TRBV9 and TRBJ2-7, with 8 bases identical to TRBD1. Losses at the gene ends were 0 bases for V and 7 bases for J; bases not matched to a gene: 3. Germline loops: CDR1 SGDLS, CDR2 YYNGEE. The CDR3 contains 13 residues. DNA for the CDR3: TGTGCCAGCAGCGTAGGACAGGGGAATGAGCAGTACTTC. Protein product: CASSVGQGNEQYF. The variable domain in full, completed from reference TRBV9 and TRBJ2-7, reads DSGVTQTPKHLITATGQRVTLRCSPRSGDLSVYWYQQSLDQGLQFLIQYYNGEERAKGNILERFSAQQFPDLHSELNLSSLELGDSALYFCASSVGQGNEQYFGPGTRLTVT.

Worth noting for this clonotype: One base away lies a much larger clone, so this may be a sequencing read error. The chain employs TRBV7-8 and TRBJ2-7; 13 bases are a match to TRBD2. The CDR3 runs to 18 residues. Per the germline V gene, CDR1 is SGHVS and CDR2 is FQNEAQ. Written as DNA, the CDR3 is TGTGCCAGCAGCGCCCCGGGACTAGCGGGACAAAGCTCCCACGAGCAGTACTTC. Translating it yields CASSAPGLAGQSSHEQYF.

This clonotype occurred many times. The J gene is TRBJ1-2, the V gene TRBV2; D might be TRBD1 (5 bases). Between the trimmed V and J ends, which lost 1 base and 3 bases, there was a span of 6 bases. The CDR3 consists of 13 residues. Looked up from germline, CDR1 is SNHLY and CDR2 is FYNNEI. The CDR3 here is CASSEGGYYGYTF. CDR3 nucleotide sequence: TGTGCCAGCAGTGAAGGGGGGTACTATGGCTACACCTTC. Complete variable domain (other parts from reference TRBV2 and TRBJ1-2): EPEVTQTPSHQVTQMGQEVILRCVPISNHLYFYWYRQILGQKVEFLVSFYNNEISEKSEIFDDQFSVERPDGSNFTLKIRSTKLEDSAMYFCASSEGGYYGYTFGSGTRLTVV.

This rearrangement joins TRBV9 to TRBJ1-4; TRBD1 matches 11 bases. The junction had 3 bases not matched to a gene; V was cut back by 3 bases and J by 8 bases. The CDR3 is 14 residues long. The germline V gene has CDR1 SGDLS and CDR2 YYNGEE. The CDR3 sequence: CASSGGQGEEKLFF. As DNA, the CDR3 is TGTGCCAGCAGCGGGGGACAGGGGGAGGAAAAACTGTTTTTT.

In its sample, this clonotype was seen many times. At one of its ends the junction is not consistent with the germline gene, which may arise from a read error. J is TRBJ2-5 and V is TRBV7-7; 8 nucleotides match TRBD1. The germline V gene has CDR1 SSHAT and CDR2 FNYEAQ (reference sequence). The CDR3 runs to 15 residues. In nucleotides, the CDR3 is TGTGCTAGCAGCTTAGACAGGGGATCCGAAGAGACCCAGTACTTC. Amino acids: CASSLDRGSEETQYF.

Ten or more counts support this clonotype. The chain joins TRBV4-1 to TRBJ2-2, with 8 bases aligning to TRBD1. This CDR3 region has 16 residues. Germline CDR1 is MGHRA and CDR2 is YSYEKL. J was trimmed by 6 bases and V by 3 bases; bases with no gene match: 9. The CDR3 is CASSQKDRVQAGELFF. CDR3 coding DNA: TGCGCCAGCAGCCAGAAGGACAGGGTTCAGGCCGGGGAGCTGTTTTTT.

The chain carries TRBV6-5 and TRBJ2-7; D gene uncertain. Looked up from germline, CDR1 is MNHEY and CDR2 is SVGAGI. The CDR3 runs 11 residues. The V gene lost 5 bases and the J gene lost 5 bases, with 7 bases spanning the gap. CDR3 in amino acids: CASSHSNEQYF. The CDR3, as DNA: TGTGCCAGCAGTCATTCCAACGAGCAGTACTTC.

Comment on this clonotype: This could be a read error, since a much larger clone is one nucleotide away. The chain couples TRBV7-2 to TRBJ2-3, with 10 bases matching TRBD2. This CDR3 region has 15 residues. J gave up 6 bases and V 1 base, and 4 bases lay outside the gene matches. Germline CDR1 is SGHTA and CDR2 is FQGNSA. CDR3 bases: TGTACCAGCAGCTTAGATCTAGCGGGGGCGGATACGCAGTATTTT. Its protein is CTSSLDLAGADTQYF.

The chain links TRBV15 to TRBJ2-7; TRBD2 is a possible D gene (6 bases). The CDR3 has 14 residues. The ends were cut back, 7 bases at V and 3 bases at J, with 16 bases in the middle. The germline CDR1 and CDR2 sequences are LNHNV and YYDKDF (reference sequence). The CDR3 sequence: CATKSGLKGYEQYF. The CDR3 bases are TGTGCCACCAAGTCGGGACTTAAGGGCTACGAGCAGTACTTC.

In the case of this clonotype: This may come from a read error, since a much larger clone is one base off. This chain uses TRBV4-2 with TRBJ1-2; TRBD1 aligns across 9 bases. Germline V CDR1 and CDR2: LGHNA, YNFKEQ. This CDR3 is built from 15 residues. CDR3 protein: CASSGDRAGHYGCTF. CDR3 nucleotide sequence: TGTGCCAGCAGCGGGGACAGGGCAGGACACTATGGCTGCACCTTC.

This chain uses TRBV6-5 with TRBJ2-2; no reliable D call. CDR1 is MNHEY and CDR2 is SVGAGI in the germline V gene. The CDR3 contains 13 residues. Trimming cost V 2 bases and J 7 bases, with 8 bases left between them. The CDR3 DNA sequence: TGTGCCAGCAGTTACGGTTCTAGCGGGGAGCTGTTTTTT. Amino acid sequence: CASSYGSSGELFF.

This clonotype was seen at least ten times. Here the CDR3 DNA reads TGTGCCAGCACCCCGGACTACGAGCAGTACTTC. Its translation: CASTPDYEQYF. The rearrangement joins TRBV7-9 to TRBJ2-7; D is uncertain. Germline-derived CDR1 and CDR2 are SEHNR and FQNEAQ (reference sequence). The ends were cut back, 7 bases at V and 3 bases at J, with 7 bases in the middle. The CDR3 length is 11 residues.

Note on this clonotype: A much larger clone lies one base from this, so it may be a read error. V gene TRBV10-3 combines with J gene TRBJ2-1; TRBD1 aligns across 9 bases. CDR3 length: 18 amino acids. Germline V gene data show CDR1 as ENHRY and CDR2 as SYGVKD. The CDR3 here is CAMSEPFPGQGTGDEQFF. In DNA form, the CDR3 reads TGTGCCATGAGTGAGCCGTTCCCGGGACAGGGTACTGGAGATGAGCAGTTCTTC.

Details on this clonotype: A much larger clonotype is one base distant, so this may be a read error. The V gene is TRBV7-3, the J gene TRBJ2-1; tentative D call: TRBD1 (5 bases). Germline lookup yields CDR1 SGHTA and CDR2 FQGTGA. The CDR3 length is 16 residues. CDR3 in DNA: TGTGCCAGCGGCTTTTTGGGGCCCATCTCCTACAATGAGCAGTTCTTC. It codes for CASGFLGPISYNEQFF. Based on the CDR3 plus reference TRBV7-3 and TRBJ2-1, the full variable domain is GAGVSQTPSNKVTEKGKYVELRCDPISGHTALYWYRQSLGQGPEFLIYFQGTGAADDSGLPNDRFFAVRPEGSVSTLKIQRTERGDSAVYLCASGFLGPISYNEQFFGPGTRLTVL.

V gene TRBV5-8 combines with J gene TRBJ2-1, with D perhaps TRBD2 (7 bases). Germline V lookup: CDR1 SGHTS, CDR2 YDEGEE. The CDR3 has 16 amino acids. With 0 bases removed from V and 3 bases from J, the gap between germline ends came to 13 bases. The CDR3 spells CASSLAGGHNYNEQFF. In DNA, the CDR3 is TGTGCCAGCAGCTTGGCGGGGGGACATAACTACAATGAGCAGTTCTTC.

This chain links TRBV27 with TRBJ2-7; no reliable D call. Looked up from germline, CDR1 is MNHEY and CDR2 is SMNVEV (reference sequence). Trimming took off 5 bases at V and 6 bases at J, with 14 bases between the two ends. There are 13 residues in the CDR3. The CDR3: CASSPMIGGEQYF. DNA for the CDR3: TGTGCCAGCAGTCCTATGATAGGCGGCGAGCAGTACTTC.

Notes on this clonotype: This could be a read error, since a much larger clone is one nucleotide away. The gene calls are TRBV6-2 or TRBV6-3 and TRBJ1-5, with 9 bases matching TRBD1. Germline V gene lookup returns CDR1 MNHEY and CDR2 SVGEGT. This CDR3 comprises 15 residues. Germline trimming cut 6 bases from V and 1 base from J; bases unmatched to any gene: 4. CDR3 region: CASSIGTGSNQPQHF. CDR3 in DNA: TGTGCCAGCAGCATCGGGACAGGGAGCAATCAGCCCCAGCATTTT.

With regard to this clonotype: With a much larger clone just one base away, this may be a read error. This chain joins TRBV7-8 and TRBJ1-2; D unresolved. The CDR3 is 15 amino acids. CDR1 and CDR2 from the germline V gene are SGHVS and FQNEAQ. CDR3 residues: CASSPPGNGVYGYPF. The CDR3 DNA reads as TGTGCCAGCAGCCCGCCCGGTAACGGAGTCTATGGCTACCCCTTC.

This chain links TRBV24-1 with TRBJ1-2, with D possibly matching TRBD1 (6 bases). The V end lost 1 base, the J end lost 4 bases, and 15 bases lay between the germline ends. The CDR3 extends over 16 amino acids. CDR1 and CDR2 from the germline V gene are KGHDR and SFDVKD. The CDR3: CATSDFSGGEFYGYTF. The CDR3 DNA is TGTGCCACCAGTGATTTCTCCGGGGGCGAATTCTATGGCTACACCTTC.

Of note for this clonotype: A much bigger clone sits one base away, suggesting this may be a read error. The rearrangement uses TRBV19 and TRBJ2-7, with unresolved D. CDR3 length: 16 residues. V lost 2 bases to trimming and J lost 6 bases, with 20 bases between them. Germline V gene data show CDR1 as LNHDA and CDR2 as SQIVND (reference sequence). CDR3 amino acids: CASSIHLFGRSAEQYF. In nucleotides, the CDR3 is TGTGCCAGTAGTATACATCTTTTCGGTCGGTCGGCCGAGCAGTACTTC.

About this clonotype: A much more abundant neighbour one base away suggests this may be a read error. This chain connects TRBV5-6 to TRBJ2-7, with D possibly matching TRBD2 (6 bases). The CDR3 consists of 16 residues. CDR1 is SGHDT and CDR2 is YYEEEE in the germline V gene. V lost 4 bases and J lost 2, with 19 bases in between. CDR3 loop: CASSAGPAFATYEQYF. CDR3 nucleotide sequence: TGTGCCAGCAGCGCGGGGCCCGCGTTCGCCACCTACGAGCAGTACTTC.

This clonotype was recorded many times. The chain joins TRBV7-8 to TRBJ2-5, with D perhaps TRBD1 or TRBD2 (6 bases each). Per germline, CDR1 SGHVS and CDR2 FQNEAQ. The CDR3 sequence is 15 residues long. Trimming took 5 bases from V and 1 from J, leaving 14 bases between them. DNA for the CDR3: TGTGCCAGCAGCCAACTAGGGGGGCCCCAAGAGACCCAGTACTTC. Protein product: CASSQLGGPQETQYF.

This clonotype has ten or more counts. V is TRBV5-4 and J is TRBJ2-1, with D possibly being TRBD1 (6 bases). CDR1 SGHNT and CDR2 YYREEE come from the germline V gene (reference sequence). Trimming removed 4 bases from V and 3 bases from J, with 14 bases in between. CDR3 length: 15 amino acids. Written as DNA, the CDR3 is TGTGCCAGCAGCATATCGGGCAGGGGCTACAATGAGCAGTTCTTC. The encoded protein is CASSISGRGYNEQFF.

The rearrangement uses TRBV12-3 or TRBV12-4 and TRBJ2-2; D is uncertain. The CDR3 has 11 residues. V was clipped by 8 bases and J by 8 bases, with 9 bases between them. The CDR3 loop reads CASSATGELFF. The CDR3 DNA is TGTGCCAGCTCTGCGACAGGGGAGCTGTTTTTT.